Below, one T cell receptor beta chain is given with its context. Antigen specificity is unknown. Previously reported methods and listed TCR primers produced the bulk TCR libraries. From the PCR reads, TCRdb called clonotypes with MiXCR, one entry per CDR3 protein. The sample comprises some 580,000 distinct CDR3 sequences, roughly 27% of which are singletons, and 0.78% rests with the top ten. This sample was taken from a study of molecular identifiers for immune sequencing clone quantification. The study's findings and limits: Whereas naive cells kept under 1% of molecules in clones above 20 RNA copies, such clones held over 98% in effectors. Spiked Jurkat TCR RNA equivalent to one cell reportedly surfaced among about a million naive cells.

The authors sorted naive CD8 T cells as CD8+CD4-CCR7+CD45RA+. The source material was naive CD8+ T cells from blood, with Jurkat cell RNA spiked in. Documented subset: FACS-sorted CD8+CD4-CCR7+CD45RA+ naive T cells. The sequence came from a human donor in good health. Some libraries in this study had Jurkat cell RNA spiked in.

CDR3 bases: TGTGCCAGTAGTGCCGATGAGGGTATGAACACTGAAGCTTTCTTT. It encodes CASSADEGMNTEAFF. V gene TRBV19 combines with J gene TRBJ1-1, with unresolved D. V gave up 5 bases and J gave up 0 bases, with 13 bases separating them. CDR1 and CDR2 from the germline V gene are LNHDA and SQIVND (reference sequence). The CDR3 has 15 amino acids.